This T cell receptor beta chain was sequenced in a study of blood T cell repertoires in COVID-19. Trimming stripped 6 bases from V and 7 bases from J, with 18 bases between. Germline CDR1 reads SQVTM; CDR2 reads ANQGSEA. The CDR3 extends over 13 amino acids. TCRdb's table, derived via immunoSEQ multiplex PCR, lists solely in-frame clones and lacks some. The table has 30,000 to 40,000 clones, over 75% seen once. The chain links TRBV29-1 to TRBJ1-1; no definite D call. Sequenced: peripheral blood. This clonotype was obtained from a woman aged 55-70 years with active COVID-19. DNA for the CDR3: TGCAGCGTCTCTCCGGCGGCGGCTGGTGAAGCTTTCTTT. Protein sequence: CSVSPAAAGEAFF.